In its sample, the clone carrying this T cell receptor (beta chain) was seen a few times. A sample-barcoded 5' primer and a J-beta primer mix were used in a second PCR of about 7 to 12 cycles. Each cDNA molecule carried a tag from a template-switch adaptor that contained 12 random nucleotides. TCRdb itself ran the 5' RACE reads through MiXCR, one entry per CDR3 protein. This sample has 1.5 million to 2 million distinct CDR3 sequences, with 25% to 30% found just once. Germline values: CDR1 SGHAT, CDR2 FQNNGV. V gave up 0 bases and J gave up 6 bases; unmatched junction bases: 14. This CDR3 contains 18 residues. This sample is drawn from a study of blood T cells in healthy people across ages. Per-sample yields of isolated PBMCs were at least 6.5 million.

Sequencing was carried out using blood. This clonotype was sampled from a woman aged 25 to 39 in good health. The V gene is TRBV11-2, the J gene TRBJ2-3; the match to TRBD2 covers 8 bases. CDR3 amino acids: CASSLEPSGSARMDTQYF. For the CDR3, the DNA is TGTGCCAGCAGCTTAGAGCCGAGCGGGAGCGCCCGAATGGATACGCAGTATTTT.